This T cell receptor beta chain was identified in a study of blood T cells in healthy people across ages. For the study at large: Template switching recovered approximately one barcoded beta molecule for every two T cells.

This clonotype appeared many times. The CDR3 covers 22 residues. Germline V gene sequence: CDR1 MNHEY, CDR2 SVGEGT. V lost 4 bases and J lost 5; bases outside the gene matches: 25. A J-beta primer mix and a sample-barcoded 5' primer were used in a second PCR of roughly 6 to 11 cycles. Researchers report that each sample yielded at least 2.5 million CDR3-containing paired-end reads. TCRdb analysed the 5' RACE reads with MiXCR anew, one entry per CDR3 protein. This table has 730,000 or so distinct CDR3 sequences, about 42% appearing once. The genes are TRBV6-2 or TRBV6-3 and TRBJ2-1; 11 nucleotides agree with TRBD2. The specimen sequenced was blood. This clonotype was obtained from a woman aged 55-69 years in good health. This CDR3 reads CASSFTASTGTSGPKGDNEQFF. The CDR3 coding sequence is TGTGCCAGCAGTTTTACAGCCTCGACCGGGACTAGCGGACCAAAGGGTGACAATGAGCAGTTCTTC.